This T cell receptor beta chain was captured in a study of blood T cell repertoires in COVID-19. Study background: COVID-19 samples collected from the United States, Italy and Spain covered acute and convalescent phases. T cells, B-cell-depleted T cells, or PBMCs provided the cDNA or gDNA that served as material.

Study processing details: By means of reference gene primer amplification, nucleated cell counts were estimated. Profiled with immunoSEQ multiplex PCR; TCRdb holds only in-frame clones, not every one. V and J calls plus clone size are reproduced from that table; the DNA served to infer D and trimming. The sample lists tens of thousands of clones; more than 70% were seen once. Trimming removed 0 bases from V and 4 bases from J; junction bases left unmatched: 6. This CDR3 is 16 amino acids long. CDR1 LGHDT and CDR2 YNNKEL come from the germline V gene (reference sequence). Recruited during active infection, patients (from Seattle) were subsequently followed longitudinally.

Sequenced: peripheral blood. The TCR originated in a man aged 45-60 years with COVID-19, enrolled during active disease. The rearrangement joins TRBV3-1 (or the pseudogene TRBV3-2) to TRBJ2-3; 8 nucleotides line up with TRBD2. As DNA, the CDR3 is TGTGCCAGCAGCCAAGATCTAGGACTAGCATCAGATACGCAGTATTTT. It specifies CASSQDLGLASDTQYF.